This is a list of T cell receptor beta chains from one sample in a study of a mutant IDH1 vaccine in newly diagnosed glioma. The antigens for these receptors are not known. Only in-frame clones appear in the TCRdb table, and some are missing; sequencing was by immunoSEQ multiplex PCR. The sample carries approximately 11,000 clones, 81% recorded once. The sequences come from PBMCs, collected from a glioma patient whose treatment included an IDH1 peptide vaccine. All receptors derive from a man aged 25-45 years with glioma. Both conserved end residues are trimmed from each CDR3. A D gene is named only where the DNA matches it firmly. Part of the rows lack a size; the others show once, few, many or a class for expanded clones.

D	J	size	V	CDR3
.	TRBJ2-4	.	TRBV7-2	ASSLGPDRAKNIQY
TRBD1	TRBJ1-2	.	TRBV19	ASSTGTGGRGGYT
.	TRBJ2-7	.	TRBV7-8	ASSSPASSYEQY
.	TRBJ1-1	.	TRBV30	AWSVPSGTEAF
TRBD2	TRBJ2-7	medium-sized	TRBV6-5	ASSRRLAGEYEQY
.	TRBJ1-4	.	TRBV6-1	ASSVPTTTNEKLF
.	TRBJ2-7	.	TRBV29-1	SVETGSLYEQY
.	TRBJ1-1	.	TRBV11-1	ASSSQTGTEAF
.	TRBJ1-5	few	TRBV21-1	ASSPPQH
TRBD2	TRBJ2-5	.	TRBV7-6	ASSLGLAGVETQY
.	TRBJ1-6	.	TRBV5-1	ASSPDSMDSPLH
TRBD2	TRBJ2-1	.	TRBV6-5	ASSFQLAGDSNEQF
.	TRBJ2-1	.	TRBV7-8	ASTASDNEQF
TRBD1	TRBJ2-1	.	TRBV11-2	ASSLDRGRSYNEQF
.	TRBJ1-2	.	TRBV25-1	ASSDSHSYGYT
.	TRBJ2-1	.	TRBV10-2	ASSESVGYNEQF
TRBD2	TRBJ2-5	.	TRBV2	ASSEETLAAGGETQY
.	TRBJ2-3	.	TRBV5-1	ASSLEGDTQY
.	TRBJ1-1	few	TRBV4-2	ASSQDEAGQGRTEAF
TRBD1	TRBJ1-2	.	TRBV7-9	ASSLATGDGGYT
TRBD2	TRBJ2-7	.	TRBV10-2	ASRGLADTISYEQY
TRBD1	TRBJ2-7	.	TRBV29-1	SVEDRDSSYEQY
TRBD1	TRBJ1-1	.	TRBV19	ATGQGESEAF
.	TRBJ2-1	once	TRBV29-1	SVDYEQF
.	TRBJ1-1	.	TRBV19	ASRSLIHTEAF
.	TRBJ2-7	.	TRBV6-1	ASSPFWGVTYEQY
.	TRBJ1-5	.	TRBV5-6	ASSSRGDNRFRQPQH
.	TRBJ1-5	.	TRBV7-9	ASSTDMGRNQPQH
.	TRBJ2-5	once	TRBV30	AWTGVVGGETQY
.	TRBJ1-4	.	TRBV6-1	ASSEGGLGEKLF
.	TRBJ2-5	.	TRBV5-4	ASSSPRETQY
TRBD1	TRBJ1-4	.	TRBV2	ASRGGQGNNEKLF
.	TRBJ1-4	.	TRBV2	ASIQDRGVGTNEKLF
TRBD1	TRBJ2-5	.	TRBV5-1	ASSFGQGLETQY
.	TRBJ2-1	few	TRBV2	ASEGQGLGEQF
TRBD2	TRBJ2-1	.	TRBV19	ASRDRGRASYNEQF
.	TRBJ2-7	.	TRBV11-3	ASSPTRGSSYEQY
.	TRBJ1-1	.	TRBV5-1	ASSLSGGTEAF
TRBD1	TRBJ1-1	few	TRBV6-1	AAARTGEGTEAF
.	TRBJ2-1	.	TRBV9	ASSVGLGNEQF
TRBD1	TRBJ1-5	once	TRBV5-8	ASSLDGTGPQPQH
TRBD2	TRBJ2-1	.	TRBV4-2	ASSQETSGSYNEQF
.	TRBJ2-7	.	TRBV2	ASSRDGRPYEQY
TRBD2	TRBJ2-3	.	TRBV29-1	SVTSGASVPQY
.	TRBJ2-7	.	TRBV5-5	ASSLGAGRYEQY
.	TRBJ2-7	.	TRBV2	ASRDTTYEQY
.	TRBJ1-2	.	TRBV5-6	ASSLSGGNYGYT
TRBD1	TRBJ1-3	few	TRBV9	ASSLGQGSGNTIY
.	TRBJ2-3	.	TRBV10-3	AISDPVTDTQY
TRBD1	TRBJ1-4	.	TRBV29-1	SATGATNEKLF
.	TRBJ1-1	.	TRBV23-1	ASSKGGVRDLNTEAF
TRBD1	TRBJ2-2	.	TRBV5-1	ASRDRPNTGELF
.	TRBJ2-7	.	TRBV7-9	ASSPTAVSYEQY
.	TRBJ2-3	.	TRBV4-1	ASSQEGSRDTQY
.	TRBJ1-1	few	TRBV5-6	ASSLPYTEAF
.	TRBJ1-2	.	TRBV11-2	ASSPRPAGGNYGYT
TRBD1	TRBJ1-4	.	TRBV6-5	ASSYAQGAGEKLF
TRBD2	TRBJ2-1	.	TRBV10-3	AISEPTSVGSEQF
TRBD2	TRBJ2-2	.	TRBV10-1	ASSESGLVANTGELF
.	TRBJ1-3	once	TRBV18	ASSPSGVVGGNTIY